This T cell receptor (beta chain) was found in a study of control samples from healthy donors and cancer patients. Germline V gene lookup returns CDR1 SNHLY and CDR2 FYNNEI. The length of the CDR3 is 14 residues. V lost 2 bases and J lost 7, with 11 bases in between. The repertoire was sequenced with immunoSEQ multiplex PCR; TCRdb's copy has only in-frame clones and lacks some. Here the sample spans about 85,000 clones, less than 90% being singletons. The sample comprised blood. This sequence originates from an older woman in good health. V is TRBV2 and J is TRBJ1-4; no clear D gene. The CDR3 DNA reads as TGTGCCAGCAGTGAATCCGGGAATGGTGAAAAACTGTTTTTT. It specifies CASSESGNGEKLFF.